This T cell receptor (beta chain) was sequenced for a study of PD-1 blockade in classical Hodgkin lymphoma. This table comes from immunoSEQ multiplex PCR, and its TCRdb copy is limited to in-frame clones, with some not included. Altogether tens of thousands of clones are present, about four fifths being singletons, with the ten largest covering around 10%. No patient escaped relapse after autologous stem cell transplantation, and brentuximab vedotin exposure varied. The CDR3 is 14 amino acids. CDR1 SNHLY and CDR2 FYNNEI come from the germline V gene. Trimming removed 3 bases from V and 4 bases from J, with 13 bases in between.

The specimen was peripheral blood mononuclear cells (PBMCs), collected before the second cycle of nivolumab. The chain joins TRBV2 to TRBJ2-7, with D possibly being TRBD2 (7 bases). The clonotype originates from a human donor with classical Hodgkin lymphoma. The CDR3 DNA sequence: TGTGCCAGCAGTGATCAGGGAGGGGGATACGAGCAGTACTTC. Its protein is CASSDQGGGYEQYF.